This TCR beta chain emerged from a study of human T cells and chemical hapten exposure. In the source study's methods: Samples held a median of around 92,000 TCRs, range about 23,224–700,000. Via MiXCR, TCRdb re-called the RACE reads, giving one row per CDR3 protein. Clone size and V and J calls follow TCRdb, not the original study. The table records 62,000 or so distinct CDR3 sequences, about a tenth of them present only once. CDR3 length equals 16 residues. CDR1 is MDHEN, CDR2 SYDVKM, per germline. The V and J ends lost 8 bases and 0 bases respectively, with 17 bases between them. For this clonotype: No antigen is known for it.

General study findings and limits: The study found expanded TCRs formed significantly more large CDR3 similarity clusters than controls. PT1 expanded TCR counts and patch test score were linked, and their correlation was positive. Unchanged with DPC sensitization were TCRs above 1 in 1000 frequency.

The time point: pre-sensitization, week 0. Specified treatment: therapeutic diphenylcyclopropenone sensitization with weekly scalp DPC. The sample was whole blood, taken in connection with sensitization to the hapten diphenylcyclopropenone (DPC). The sequence derives from a woman aged 45-60 years with alopecia areata. Some clones in this sample may be carry-over from other donors' samples. This chain connects TRBV28 to TRBJ1-5; D perhaps matches TRBD1 (6 bases). The CDR3 DNA reads as TGTGCCAGCGGGGGCAGGGGCATGTTTAGCAATCAGCCCCAGCATTTT. Encoded protein: CASGGRGMFSNQPQHF.